The 9 T cell receptor beta chains reported below all come from one sample, sequenced in a study of T cells in Graves' hyperthyroidism and ophthalmopathy. From RNA transcripts, TCR beta CDR3 regions were amplified. The HTBI primer set drove a first-round RT-PCR of the TCR CDR3. A single record per CDR3 protein comes from TCRdb applying MiXCR to the multiplex PCR reads. The table has about 400,000 distinct CDR3 sequences, 15% to 19% seen once. The specimen sequenced was blood. The origin of the receptors is a woman younger than 30 with Graves' hyperthyroidism that later progressed to Graves' ophthalmopathy.

Many counts were recorded for this clonotype. V is TRBV18 and J is TRBJ2-7; 9 bases are shared with TRBD1. J gave up 3 bases and V 4 bases, and 4 bases lay outside the gene matches. CDR3 length: 14 amino acids. The germline V gene has CDR1 KGHSH and CDR2 LQKENI. The CDR3 protein is CASSRGQGDYEQYF. The CDR3 nucleotides are TGTGCCAGCTCACGGGGACAGGGCGACTACGAGCAGTACTTC.

This clonotype was recorded many times. This CDR3 is CASNAGLAGSGELFF. The CDR3 DNA reads as TGTGCCAGCAACGCCGGACTAGCGGGATCAGGGGAGCTGTTTTTT. The V gene is TRBV6-1, the J gene TRBJ2-2; 12 positions match TRBD2. The germline V gene encodes CDR1 MNHNS and CDR2 SASEGT. Trimming cost V 7 bases and J 8 bases; bases outside gene matches: 8. The CDR3 spans 15 residues.

This chain joins TRBV25-1 and TRBJ2-1; the match to TRBD1 covers 7 bases. Trimming took 3 bases from V and 5 from J; bases not matched to a gene: 7. The CDR3 is 15 amino acids. Germline lookup yields CDR1 MGHDK and CDR2 SYGVNS. The CDR3 loop reads CASSDPRTGHNEQFF. The CDR3 DNA reads TGTGCCAGCAGTGACCCTCGGACAGGCCACAATGAGCAGTTCTTC.

This clonotype was detected many times. J is TRBJ2-5 and V is TRBV6-1; perhaps TRBD2 as D (5 bases). The V end was cut by 5 bases, the J end by 6 bases, with 13 bases between. This CDR3 has 13 residues. Germline V gives CDR1 MNHNS, CDR2 SASEGT. In DNA form, the CDR3 reads TGTGCCAGCAGTTTGCCGGGAACTAAGACCCAGTACTTC. It yields the protein CASSLPGTKTQYF.

V usage is TRBV19 and J usage is TRBJ2-7; 13 nucleotides match TRBD2. The germline V gene encodes CDR1 LNHDA and CDR2 SQIVND (reference sequence). This CDR3 has 14 residues. V shed 6 bases, J shed 6 bases, and the junction held 5 bases outside the gene matches. The CDR3 spells CASSLTSGRTEQYF. The CDR3 region has the DNA TGTGCCAGTAGCCTGACTAGCGGGAGGACCGAGCAGTACTTC. Complete variable domain (other parts from reference TRBV19 and TRBJ2-7): DGGITQSPKYLFRKEGQNVTLSCEQNLNHDAMYWYRQDPGQGLRLIYYSQIVNDFQKGDIAEGYSVSREKKESFPLTVTSAQKNPTAFYLCASSLTSGRTEQYFGPGTRLTVT.

This clonotype came up many times. This rearrangement joins TRBV11-3 to TRBJ2-2; D unclear. The CDR3 is made up of 13 amino acids. V lost 0 bases and J 5 bases, leaving 4 bases between the germline ends. Per germline, CDR1 SGHNT and CDR2 YENEEA. The CDR3 coding sequence is TGTGCCAGCAGCTTAGATGTGACCGGGGAGCTGTTTTTT. Encoded protein: CASSLDVTGELFF.

V is TRBV7-2 and J is TRBJ2-5; D unresolved. The CDR3 totals 13 residues. Trimming cost V 5 bases and J 5 bases, with 12 bases left between them. CDR1 SGHTA and CDR2 FQGNSA come from the germline V gene. The chain's CDR3 is CASSTTFRETQYF. CDR3 DNA sequence: TGTGCCAGCAGCACGACATTTCGTGAGACCCAGTACTTC.

The sample holds many counts of this clonotype. The chain employs TRBV10-2 and TRBJ1-5, with 9 bases that match TRBD1. In germline, CDR1 is WSHSY, CDR2 SAAADI. J lost 3 bases, V lost 9 bases, and 6 bases had no gene match. The CDR3 length is 14 residues. The CDR3 sequence is CASRDRDNNQPQHF. In nucleotides, the CDR3 is TGCGCCAGTAGGGACAGGGACAACAATCAGCCCCAGCATTTT.

About this clonotype: A single base separates this from a much larger clone, so it may be a read error. The chain employs TRBV5-5 and TRBJ2-3, with 8 positions matching TRBD2. The CDR3 runs 14 residues. Germline V gene data show CDR1 as SGHKS and CDR2 as YYEKEE (reference sequence). CDR3 sequence (DNA): TGCGCCAGCCGGAGCGGGAGAGAAGGAGATACGCAGTATTTT. It is translated as CASRSGREGDTQYF.